The rows below give T cell receptor beta chains drawn from one sample of a study of regulatory T cells in long-lasting Graves disease. MiXCR was run by TCRdb on the multiplex PCR reads, yielding one entry per CDR3 protein. The table has around 510,000 distinct CDR3 sequences, around 21% seen once. Source: peripheral blood mononuclear cells (PBMCs), taken when the disease was refractory, from a patient treated with antithyroid drugs. The receptors here all came from a female donor with Graves disease. CDR3s include the opening cysteine and the closing phenylalanine or tryptophan. The D gene is left open where the match is weak. Clone sizes are given selectively: once, few, many, or a class where the clone is expanded.

.,14,TRBJ2-7,TRBV6-1,few,CASRPLGRAHEQYF,TGTGCCAGCAGACCCCTCGGCAGGGCCCACGAGCAGTACTTC
.,15,TRBJ2-7,TRBV7-9,.,CASSLVPGKSYEQYF,TGTGCCAGCAGCTTAGTTCCGGGCAAATCCTACGAGCAGTACTTC
TRBD2,17,TRBJ2-1,TRBV6-1,few,CASSQPRLAGESGEQFF,TGTGCCAGCAGCCAACCCCGACTAGCGGGAGAATCGGGTGAGCAGTTCTTC
.,14,TRBJ2-3,TRBV9,.,CASSVIESTDTQYF,TGTGCCAGCAGCGTGATAGAGAGCACAGATACGCAGTATTTT
.,15,TRBJ1-2,TRBV4-3,.,CASSQDGPGDYGYTF,TGCGCCAGCAGCCAAGATGGTCCAGGGGATTATGGCTACACCTTC
TRBD1,16,TRBJ1-4,TRBV5-1,.,CASSETPGQENEKLFF,TGCGCCAGCAGCGAAACTCCGGGACAGGAAAATGAAAAACTGTTTTTT
.,11,TRBJ2-7,TRBV29-1,.,CSVEMSYEQYF,TGCAGCGTTGAAATGTCCTACGAGCAGTACTTC
.,14,TRBJ2-7,TRBV5-1,few,CASSFSYISYEQYF,TGCGCCAGCAGCTTCTCGTATATCTCCTACGAGCAGTACTTC
TRBD2,21,TRBJ2-1,TRBV20-1,.,CSARDQKEGTSGRSSYNEQFF,TGCAGTGCTAGAGATCAAAAGGAAGGGACTAGCGGGCGGAGCTCCTACAATGAGCAGTTCTTC
TRBD2,14,TRBJ2-3,TRBV29-1,.,CSVEGSSGRHTQYF,TGCAGCGTTGAAGGGTCTAGCGGGAGACATACGCAGTATTTT
TRBD1,18,TRBJ1-1,TRBV2,few,CASRPRLGTGGGSTEAFF,TGTGCCAGCAGGCCCCGTCTCGGGACAGGGGGCGGGTCCACTGAAGCTTTCTTT
.,15,TRBJ2-5,TRBV7-9,many,CASSLSSWKQETQYF,TGTGCCAGCAGCTTAAGCTCGTGGAAACAAGAGACCCAGTACTTC
.,15,TRBJ2-2,TRBV2,many,CASSDFWGSAGELFF,TGTGCCAGCAGTGACTTCTGGGGGAGTGCCGGGGAGCTGTTTTTT
.,17,TRBJ1-3,TRBV7-9,.,CASTSTRQFLAGNTIYF,TGTGCCAGCACCTCAACCAGACAGTTCCTAGCTGGAAACACCATATATTTT
.,11,TRBJ2-7,TRBV29-1,.,CSVAKDYEQYF,TGCAGCGTTGCCAAGGATTACGAGCAGTACTTC
TRBD1,19,TRBJ1-2,TRBV28,many,CASSSHRFLLQGNYYGYTF,TGTGCCAGCAGTTCCCACAGATTCTTATTACAGGGGAATTACTATGGCTACACCTTC
.,13,TRBJ1-2,TRBV20-1,many,CSARDREGYGYTF,TGCAGTGCTAGAGATCGGGAGGGCTATGGCTACACCTTC
.,14,TRBJ2-5,TRBV19,few,CASMGRGFQETQYF,TGTGCCAGCATGGGACGGGGGTTCCAAGAGACCCAGTACTTC
TRBD1,16,TRBJ2-7,TRBV19,once,CASSILGQGGPYEQYF,TGTGCCAGTAGTATCCTAGGACAGGGTGGACCCTACGAGCAGTACTTC
.,16,TRBJ2-7,TRBV9,few,CASSPDLAGRSYEQYF,TGTGCCAGCAGCCCCGATTTGGCCGGCAGGTCATACGAGCAGTACTTC
.,14,TRBJ1-5,TRBV6-1,.,CASSEAGGGRPQHF,TGTGCCAGCAGTGAAGCAGGGGGAGGCAGGCCCCAGCATTTT
.,15,TRBJ2-4,TRBV29-1,.,CSVEDRDNPIGVQYF,TGCAGCGTGGAAGACCGGGACAACCCAATTGGAGTTCAGTACTTC
TRBD2,16,TRBJ2-3,TRBV11-2,.,CASSLRLAGSTDTQYF,TGTGCCAGCAGCTTAAGACTAGCGGGAAGCACAGATACGCAGTATTTT
.,17,TRBJ2-2,TRBV2,many,CASTLSREAPNTGELFF,TGTGCCAGCACGCTGAGCAGGGAAGCCCCGAACACCGGGGAGCTGTTTTTT
TRBD2,15,TRBJ2-7,TRBV6-2/TRBV6-3,.,CASSYSGRLTYEQYF,TGTGCCAGCAGTTACAGCGGGAGACTTACCTACGAGCAGTACTTC
.,13,TRBJ1-2,TRBV24-1,many,CATSDPYGYGYTF,TGTGCCACCAGTGACCCGTATGGCTATGGCTACACCTTC
.,13,TRBJ1-2,TRBV28,many,CASRAAPVDGYTF,TGTGCCAGCCGGGCAGCACCCGTGGATGGCTACACCTTC
.,13,TRBJ2-7,TRBV7-9,many,CASSLSWTYEQYF,TGTGCCAGCAGCTTGTCTTGGACCTACGAGCAGTACTTC